This record looks at one T cell receptor beta chain sequence and its context. The CDR3 has 14 residues. Germline loops: CDR1 DFQATT, CDR2 SNEGSKA (reference sequence). The V end lost 1 base, the J end lost 7 bases, and 14 bases lay between the germline ends. This entry comes from a study of T-cell reconstitution after alpha-beta-depleted transplantation in children. Unique molecular identifiers were incorporated during preparation of the TCRbeta library. TCRdb reprocessed the PCR reads via MiXCR and lists one record per CDR3 protein. This table has approximately 520,000 distinct CDR3 sequences, 32% appearing once.

This specimen was PBMCs from the stem cell graft donor, taken from the stem cell graft. This receptor was obtained from a human donor who donated a stem cell graft to a child with aplastic anemia. J is TRBJ2-1 and V is TRBV20-1; D might be TRBD2 (5 bases). CDR3 sequence reads: CSARAPSRRNEQFF. The CDR3 DNA is TGCAGTGCTAGAGCGCCCTCAAGGAGGAATGAGCAGTTCTTC.